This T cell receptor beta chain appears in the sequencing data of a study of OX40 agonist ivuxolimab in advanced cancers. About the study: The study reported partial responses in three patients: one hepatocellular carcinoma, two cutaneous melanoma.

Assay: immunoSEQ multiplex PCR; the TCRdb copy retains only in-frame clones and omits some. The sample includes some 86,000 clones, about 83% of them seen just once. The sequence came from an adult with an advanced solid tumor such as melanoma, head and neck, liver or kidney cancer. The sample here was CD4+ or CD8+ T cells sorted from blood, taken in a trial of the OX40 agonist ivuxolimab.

This CDR3 reads CASSIRRHSNYGYTF. The CDR3 bases are TGTGCCAGCAGCATACGACGGCATTCTAACTATGGCTACACCTTC. The genes are TRBV14 and TRBJ1-2; the D is unclear. The germline V gene has CDR1 SGHDN and CDR2 FVKESK. The V and J ends lost 5 bases and 0 bases respectively, with 13 bases between them. This CDR3 comprises 15 residues. The full variable domain, with the rest looked up from reference TRBV14 and TRBJ1-2, is EAGVTQFPSHSVIEKGQTVTLRCDPISGHDNLYWYRRVMGKEIKFLLHFVKESKQDESGMPNNRFLAERTGGTYSTLKVQPAELEDSGVYFCASSIRRHSNYGYTFGSGTRLTVV.